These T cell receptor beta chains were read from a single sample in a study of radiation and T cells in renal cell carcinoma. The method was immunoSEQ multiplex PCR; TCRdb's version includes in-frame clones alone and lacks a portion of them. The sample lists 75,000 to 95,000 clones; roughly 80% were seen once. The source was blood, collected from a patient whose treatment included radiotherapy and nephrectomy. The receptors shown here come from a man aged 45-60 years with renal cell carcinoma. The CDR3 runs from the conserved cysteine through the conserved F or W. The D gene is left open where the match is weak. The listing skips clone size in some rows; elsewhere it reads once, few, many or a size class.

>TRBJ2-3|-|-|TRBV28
TGTGCCAGCAGATTGCGGGATACGCAGTATTTT
CASRLRDTQYF
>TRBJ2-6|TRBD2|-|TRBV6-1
TGTGCCAGCAGTGAAGGTTGGGGAGGGGTTGGGGCCAACGTCCTGACTTTC
CASSEGWGGVGANVLTF
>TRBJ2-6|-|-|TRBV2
TGTGCCAGCAGTGACAGGTCCACATCCTCTGGGGCCAACGTCCTGACTTTC
CASSDRSTSSGANVLTF
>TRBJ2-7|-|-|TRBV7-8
TGTGCCAGCAGTAGAGGGGGGGAATCCTACGAGCAGTACTTC
CASSRGGESYEQYF
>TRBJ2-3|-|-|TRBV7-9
TGTGCCAGCAGCTTAGCCGGGATAGGAACAGATACGCAGTATTTT
CASSLAGIGTDTQYF
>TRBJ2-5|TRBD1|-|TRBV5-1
TGCGCCAGCAGCTTAAACAGGGGAGAGACCCAGTACTTC
CASSLNRGETQYF
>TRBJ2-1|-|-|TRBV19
TGTGCCAGTAGTAACCGGGCCCTCATAGGGCACAATGAGCAGTTCTTC
CASSNRALIGHNEQFF
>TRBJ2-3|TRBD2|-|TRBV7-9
TGTGCCAGCAGCTTTACCGGGACTAGCGGGGTCACAGATACGCAGTATTTT
CASSFTGTSGVTDTQYF
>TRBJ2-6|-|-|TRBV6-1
TGTGCCACCTGGACAGTTCTACCGGGGGCCAACGTCCTGACTTTC
CATWTVLPGANVLTF
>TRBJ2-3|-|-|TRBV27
TGTGCCAGCAGTTCCGCTAGGGAGGTAGATACGCAGTATTTT
CASSSAREVDTQYF
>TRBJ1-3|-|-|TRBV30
TGTGCCTGGAGTAGGCAGGGAGCGCACACCATATATTTT
CAWSRQGAHTIYF
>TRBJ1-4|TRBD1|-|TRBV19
TGTGCCAGTAGTACCCGGGACAGAAAGAATGAAAAACTGTTTTTT
CASSTRDRKNEKLFF
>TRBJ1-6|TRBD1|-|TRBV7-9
TGTGCCAGCAGAGCGGGGACAGGGGGCTATAATTCACCCCTCCACTTT
CASRAGTGGYNSPLHF
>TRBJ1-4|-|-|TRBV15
TGTGCCACCAGCAGAGGAGGGGGATATGAAAAACTGTTTTTT
CATSRGGGYEKLFF
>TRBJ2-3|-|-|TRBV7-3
TGTGCCAGCAGCTTGGGGCCATCGTTCACAGATACGCAGTATTTT
CASSLGPSFTDTQYF
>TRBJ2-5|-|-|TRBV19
TGTGCCAGTAGTATAGCCCTCCATGGGGGGTCCGAGACCCAGTACTTC
CASSIALHGGSETQYF
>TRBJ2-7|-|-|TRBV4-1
TGCGCCAGCAGCCTGTCTGACAGAACGGAGCAGTACTTC
CASSLSDRTEQYF
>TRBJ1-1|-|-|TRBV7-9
TGTGCCAGCAGCTCGGGGGCTAGGGAAGCTTTCTTT
CASSSGAREAFF
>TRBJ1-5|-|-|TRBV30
TGTGCCTGGAGACGGGGTAGCAATCAGCCCCAGCATTTT
CAWRRGSNQPQHF
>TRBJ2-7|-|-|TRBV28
TGTGCCAGCACAACTTCAGACAGTAACTCCTACGAGCAGTACTTC
CASTTSDSNSYEQYF
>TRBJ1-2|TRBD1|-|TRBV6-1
TGTGCCAGCAGTGTCAGGACAGGGGGCGACCATGGCTACACCTTC
CASSVRTGGDHGYTF
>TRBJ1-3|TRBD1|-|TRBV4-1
TGCGCCAGCAGCCAAGCGCGACAGGGGGCGAATGGAAACACCATATATTTT
CASSQARQGANGNTIYF
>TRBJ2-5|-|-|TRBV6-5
-
CASSTSLETQYF
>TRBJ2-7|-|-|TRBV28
TGTGCCAGTGGCGCAGGGGGGCCCCACTCCTACGAGCAGTACTTC
CASGAGGPHSYEQYF
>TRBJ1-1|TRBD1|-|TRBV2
TGTGCCAGCAGTGGACAGGGCTTATTGAACACTGAAGCTTTCTTT
CASSGQGLLNTEAFF
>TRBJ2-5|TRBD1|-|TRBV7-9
TGTGCCAGCAGCCCACAGGGGGGCCAAGAGACCCAGTACTTC
CASSPQGGQETQYF
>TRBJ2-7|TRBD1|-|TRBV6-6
TGTGCCAGCAGAAACACGGACAGGCGAGACTACGAGCAGTACTTC
CASRNTDRRDYEQYF
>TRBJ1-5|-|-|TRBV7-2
TGTGCCAGCAGCACCGGAACCGTTAGCAATCAGCCCCAGCATTTT
CASSTGTVSNQPQHF
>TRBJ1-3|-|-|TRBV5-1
TGCGCCAGCAGCTCGGGTCGGGGCTCTGGAAACACCATATATTTT
CASSSGRGSGNTIYF
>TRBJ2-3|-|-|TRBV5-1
TGCGCCAGCAACCCTAGCACGGGGGCGGATACGCAGTATTTT
CASNPSTGADTQYF
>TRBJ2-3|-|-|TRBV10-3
TGTGCCATCAGTGAGTCCTACCAAGCCACAGATACGCAGTATTTT
CAISESYQATDTQYF
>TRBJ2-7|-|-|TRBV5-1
TGCGCCAGCAGCCCGACGGGGGCAGGGTGGAGCTACGAGCAGTACTTC
CASSPTGAGWSYEQYF
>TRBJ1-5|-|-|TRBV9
TGTGCCAGCAGCGTAGGTATCAATCAGCCCCAGCATTTT
CASSVGINQPQHF
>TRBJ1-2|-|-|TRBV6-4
TGTGCCAGCAGTGCCCCGGGGGGAGACTATGGCTACACCTTC
CASSAPGGDYGYTF
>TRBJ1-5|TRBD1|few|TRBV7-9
TGTGCCAGCAGCTCCGGGACAGGGGGTCAGCCCCAGCATTTT
CASSSGTGGQPQHF
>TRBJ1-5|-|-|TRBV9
TGTGCCAGCAGCGTAGGGGACCGAGGGAATCAGCCCCAGCATTTT
CASSVGDRGNQPQHF
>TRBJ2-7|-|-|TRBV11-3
TGTGCCAGCAGCTTAGGCTGGGAGACAAACCGCTCCTACGAGCAGTACTTC
CASSLGWETNRSYEQYF
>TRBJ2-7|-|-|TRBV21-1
TGTGCCAGCAGCAAAGGGGCAGTGCGCTCCTACGAGCAGTACTTC
CASSKGAVRSYEQYF
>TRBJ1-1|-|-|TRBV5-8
TGTGCCAGCAGCCAGGGTGTCGTGAGGAACACTGAAGCTTTCTTT
CASSQGVVRNTEAFF
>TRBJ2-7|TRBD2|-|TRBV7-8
TGTGCCAGCAGCAACTTAGCGGGAGCGTACGAGCAGTACTTC
CASSNLAGAYEQYF
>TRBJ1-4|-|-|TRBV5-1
TGCGCCAGCAGCTTGGAGGGGTGGATCGATGAAAAACTGTTTTTT
CASSLEGWIDEKLFF
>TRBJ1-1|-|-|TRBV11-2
TGTGCCAGCAGCCAGGTAGGACAGAGCGTGAACACTGAAGCTTTCTTT
CASSQVGQSVNTEAFF
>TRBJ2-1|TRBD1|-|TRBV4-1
TGCGCCAGCAGCCGGACAGGGATCGGTAACGATGAGCAGTTCTTC
CASSRTGIGNDEQFF
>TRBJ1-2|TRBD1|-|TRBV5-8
TGTGCCAGCAGCCCCTTTGGGGACAGGGTGTGGCATGGCTACACCTTC
CASSPFGDRVWHGYTF
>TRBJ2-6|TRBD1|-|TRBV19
TGTGCCAGTTCGACAGGGGGGGGCTTCGCTGGGGCCAACGTCCTGACTTTC
CASSTGGGFAGANVLTF
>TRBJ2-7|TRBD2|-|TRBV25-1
TGTGCCAGCAGTGAATTTGGAGCGGGAGGGCGGAACGAGCAGTACTTC
CASSEFGAGGRNEQYF
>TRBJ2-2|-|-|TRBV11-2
TGTGCCAGCAGCTTAGCGGCGTACGCCGGGGAGCTGTTTTTT
CASSLAAYAGELFF
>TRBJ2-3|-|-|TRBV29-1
TGCAGCGTTCCCGGGAGTAGCACAGATACGCAGTATTTT
CSVPGSSTDTQYF
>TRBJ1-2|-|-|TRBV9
TGTGCCAGCAGCGTAGCGGGAAGTTTCTATGGCTACACCTTC
CASSVAGSFYGYTF
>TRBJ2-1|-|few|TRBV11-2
TGTGCCAGCACGGACCGGAGCTCCTACAATGAGCAGTTCTTC
CASTDRSSYNEQFF
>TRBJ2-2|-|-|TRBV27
TGTGCCAGCAGTTTATCGATACGTGGGGAGCTGTTTTTT
CASSLSIRGELFF
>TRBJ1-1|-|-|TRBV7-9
TGTGCCAGCAGCTCCCGGATCACTGAAGCTTTCTTT
CASSSRITEAFF